The following is a T cell receptor (beta chain) sequence with its context. Using immunoSEQ multiplex PCR, the repertoire was profiled, and TCRdb retains in-frame clones only, with some absent. The sample contains approximately 160,000 clones, just over 90% of which appear only once. It was during active infection that Seattle patients were enrolled and then longitudinally followed. The data derive from a study of blood T cell repertoires in COVID-19. Study in general: Sources were T cells, B-cell-depleted T cells, or PBMCs; the material itself was cDNA or gDNA.

Material: peripheral blood. The receptor was isolated from a woman between 55 and 75 years old with COVID-19, enrolled during active disease.

The CDR3 region has the DNA TGTGCCAGCAGTGATTACGGTAGCTATGGCTACACCTTC. This translates into CASSDYGSYGYTF. The chain employs TRBV25-1 and TRBJ1-2; D remains ambiguous. The length of the CDR3 is 13 residues. Germline lookup yields CDR1 MGHDK and CDR2 SYGVNS. Trimming stripped 3 bases from V and 4 bases from J, with 9 bases between.